Detailed here is one TCR beta chain. The antigen is unknown. Libraries were prepared by immunoSEQ multiplex PCR; TCRdb keeps only in-frame clonotypes and omits some of them. Of 160,000 or so clones listed, 85% to 90% are singletons. There are 18 residues in the CDR3. V was pared by 0 bases and J by 0 bases, with 8 bases of the junction left unmatched. Per the germline V gene, CDR1 is SGHAT and CDR2 is FQNNGV. The data belong to a study of T cell responses to AZD1222 COVID-19 vaccine. Study information: Second-dose intervals near 4 or 12 weeks were combined.

Study-wide findings and caveats: The number of AZD1222 recipients seropositive at baseline was only five or six.

The chain recombines TRBV11-2 with TRBJ2-7; the match to TRBD2 covers 10 bases. Sequenced here: peripheral blood, sampled on day 0 of AZD1222 vaccination. The receptor was derived from an adult in good health. CDR3 region: CASSLDGVGTSASYEQYF. In DNA, the CDR3 is TGTGCCAGCAGCTTAGACGGGGTTGGGACTAGCGCCTCCTACGAGCAGTACTTC.